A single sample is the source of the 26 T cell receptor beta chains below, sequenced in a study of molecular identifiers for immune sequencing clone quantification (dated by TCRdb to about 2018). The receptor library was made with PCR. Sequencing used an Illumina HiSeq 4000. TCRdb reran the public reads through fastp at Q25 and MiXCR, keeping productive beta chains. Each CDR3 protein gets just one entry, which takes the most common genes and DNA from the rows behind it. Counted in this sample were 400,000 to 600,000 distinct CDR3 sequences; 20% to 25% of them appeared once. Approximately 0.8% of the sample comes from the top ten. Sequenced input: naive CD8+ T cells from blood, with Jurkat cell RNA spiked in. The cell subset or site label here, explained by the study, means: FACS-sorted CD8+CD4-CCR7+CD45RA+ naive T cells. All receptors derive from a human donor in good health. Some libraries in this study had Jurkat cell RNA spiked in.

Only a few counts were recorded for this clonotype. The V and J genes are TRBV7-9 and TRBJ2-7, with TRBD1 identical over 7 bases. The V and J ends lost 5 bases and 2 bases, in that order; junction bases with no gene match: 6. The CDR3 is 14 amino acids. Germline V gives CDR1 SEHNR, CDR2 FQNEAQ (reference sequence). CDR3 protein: CASSPTTGTYEQYF. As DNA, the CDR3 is TGTGCCAGCAGCCCCACGACAGGGACCTACGAGCAGTACTTC.

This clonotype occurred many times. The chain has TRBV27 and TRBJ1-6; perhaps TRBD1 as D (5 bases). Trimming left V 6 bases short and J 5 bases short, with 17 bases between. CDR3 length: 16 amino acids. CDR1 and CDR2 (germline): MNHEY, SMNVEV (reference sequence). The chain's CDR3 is CASSPVRDVHNSPLHF. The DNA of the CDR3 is TGTGCCAGCAGCCCTGTTCGGGACGTACATAATTCACCCCTCCACTTT.

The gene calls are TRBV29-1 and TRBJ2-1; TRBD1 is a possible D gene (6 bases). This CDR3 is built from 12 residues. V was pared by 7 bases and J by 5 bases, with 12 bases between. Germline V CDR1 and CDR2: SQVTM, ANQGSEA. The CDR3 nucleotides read TGCAGCGGTACAGGGCAGGACAATGAGCAGTTCTTC. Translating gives CSGTGQDNEQFF.

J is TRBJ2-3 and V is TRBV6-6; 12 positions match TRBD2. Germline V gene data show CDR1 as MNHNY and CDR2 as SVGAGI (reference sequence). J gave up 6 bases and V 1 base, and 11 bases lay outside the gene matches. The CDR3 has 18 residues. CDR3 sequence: CASSYYGLAGGDGDTQYF. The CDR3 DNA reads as TGTGCCAGCAGTTACTATGGGCTAGCGGGAGGGGATGGGGATACGCAGTATTTT.

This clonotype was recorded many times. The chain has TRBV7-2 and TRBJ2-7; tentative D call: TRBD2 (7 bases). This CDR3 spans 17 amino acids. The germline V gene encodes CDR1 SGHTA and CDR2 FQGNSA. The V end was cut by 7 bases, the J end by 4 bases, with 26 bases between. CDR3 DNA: TGTGCCAGCAACCTTCCATTAGGGGGGGGCTTTGGGTACGAGCAGTACTTC. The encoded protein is CASNLPLGGGFGYEQYF.

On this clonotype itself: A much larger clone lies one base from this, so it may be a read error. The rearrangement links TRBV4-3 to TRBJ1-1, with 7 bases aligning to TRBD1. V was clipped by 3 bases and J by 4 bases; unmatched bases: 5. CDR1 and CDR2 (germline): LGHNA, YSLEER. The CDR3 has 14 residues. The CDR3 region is CASSQETGSTEAFF. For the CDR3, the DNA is TGCGCCAGCAGCCAGGAGACAGGGAGCACTGAAGCTTTCTTT.

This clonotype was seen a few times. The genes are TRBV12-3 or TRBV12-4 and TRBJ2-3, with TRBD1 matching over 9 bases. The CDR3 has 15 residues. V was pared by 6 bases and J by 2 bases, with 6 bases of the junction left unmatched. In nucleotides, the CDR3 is TGTGCCAGCAGATGGACAGGGGTGAACACAGATACGCAGTATTTT. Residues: CASRWTGVNTDTQYF.

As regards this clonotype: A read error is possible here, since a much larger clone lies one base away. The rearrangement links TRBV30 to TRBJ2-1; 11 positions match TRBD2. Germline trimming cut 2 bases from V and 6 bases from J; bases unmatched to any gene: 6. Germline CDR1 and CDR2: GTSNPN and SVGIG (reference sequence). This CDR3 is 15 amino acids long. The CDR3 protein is CAWSPGLAACNEQFF. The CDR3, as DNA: TGTGCCTGGAGTCCGGGACTAGCGGCCTGCAATGAGCAGTTCTTC.

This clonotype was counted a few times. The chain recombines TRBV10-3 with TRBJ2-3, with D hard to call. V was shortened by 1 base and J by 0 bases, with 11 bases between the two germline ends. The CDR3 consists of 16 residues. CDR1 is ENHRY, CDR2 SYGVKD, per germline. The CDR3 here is CAISEYAVSSTDTQYF. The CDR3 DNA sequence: TGTGCCATCAGTGAGTATGCGGTGTCTAGCACAGATACGCAGTATTTT.

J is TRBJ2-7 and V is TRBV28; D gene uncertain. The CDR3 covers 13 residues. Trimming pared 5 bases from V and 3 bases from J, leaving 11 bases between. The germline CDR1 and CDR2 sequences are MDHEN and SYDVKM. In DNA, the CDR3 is TGTGCCAGCAGTGCCGCCGGAAACTACGAGCAGTACTTC. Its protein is CASSAAGNYEQYF. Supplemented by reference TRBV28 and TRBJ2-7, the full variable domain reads DVKVTQSSRYLVKRTGEKVFLECVQDMDHENMFWYRQDPGLGLRLIYFSYDVKMKEKGDIPEGYSVSREKKERFSLILESASTNQTSMYLCASSAAGNYEQYFGPGTRLTVT.

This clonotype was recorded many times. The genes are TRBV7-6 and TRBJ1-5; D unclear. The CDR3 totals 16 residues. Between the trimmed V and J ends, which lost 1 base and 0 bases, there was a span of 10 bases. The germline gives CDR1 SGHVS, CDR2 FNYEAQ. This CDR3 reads CASSLEGEHSNQPQHF. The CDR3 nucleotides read TGTGCCAGCAGCTTAGAGGGAGAACATAGCAATCAGCCCCAGCATTTT.

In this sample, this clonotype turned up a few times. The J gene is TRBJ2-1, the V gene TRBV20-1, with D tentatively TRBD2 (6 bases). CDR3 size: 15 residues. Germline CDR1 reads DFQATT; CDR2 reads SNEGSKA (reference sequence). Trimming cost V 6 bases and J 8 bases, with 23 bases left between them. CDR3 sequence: CSAKPRDFQIDEQFF. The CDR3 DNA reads TGCAGTGCCAAACCCCGGGACTTCCAAATCGATGAGCAGTTCTTC.

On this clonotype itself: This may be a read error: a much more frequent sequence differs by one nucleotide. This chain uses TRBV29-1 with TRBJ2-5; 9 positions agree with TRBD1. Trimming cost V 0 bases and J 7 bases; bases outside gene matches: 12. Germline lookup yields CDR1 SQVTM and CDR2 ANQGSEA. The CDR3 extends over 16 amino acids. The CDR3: CSVEDFGTGRPGTQYF. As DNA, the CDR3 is TGCAGCGTTGAAGATTTCGGGACAGGGCGGCCCGGGACCCAGTACTTC.

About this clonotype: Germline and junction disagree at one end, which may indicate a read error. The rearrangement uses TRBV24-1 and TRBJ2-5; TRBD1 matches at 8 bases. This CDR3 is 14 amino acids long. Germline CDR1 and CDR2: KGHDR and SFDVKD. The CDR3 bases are TGTGCCACCGGTGACAGGGGAGGAAGAGAGACCCAGTACTTC. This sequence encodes CATGDRGGRETQYF.

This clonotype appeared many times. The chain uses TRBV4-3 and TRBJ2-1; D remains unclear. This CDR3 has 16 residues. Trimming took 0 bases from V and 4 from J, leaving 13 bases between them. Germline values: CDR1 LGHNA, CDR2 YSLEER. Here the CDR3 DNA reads TGCGCCAGCAGCCAAGAATTCTACGTCGGATACAATGAGCAGTTCTTC. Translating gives CASSQEFYVGYNEQFF.

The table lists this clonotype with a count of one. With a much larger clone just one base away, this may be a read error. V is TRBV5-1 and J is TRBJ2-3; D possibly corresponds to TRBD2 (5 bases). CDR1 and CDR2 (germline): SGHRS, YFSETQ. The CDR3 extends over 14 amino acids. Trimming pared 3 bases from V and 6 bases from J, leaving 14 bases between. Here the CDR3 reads CASSSLGVGDTQYF. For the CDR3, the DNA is TGCGCCAGCAGCTCACTCGGGGTCGGGGATACGCAGTATTTT.

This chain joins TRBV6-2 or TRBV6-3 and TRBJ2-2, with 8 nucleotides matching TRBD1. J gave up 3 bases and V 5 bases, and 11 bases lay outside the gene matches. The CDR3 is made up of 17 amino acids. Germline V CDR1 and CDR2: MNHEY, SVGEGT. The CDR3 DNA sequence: TGTGCCAGCAGTGGCGAACCTCAGGGGGCGGACACCGGGGAGCTGTTTTTT. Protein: CASSGEPQGADTGELFF.

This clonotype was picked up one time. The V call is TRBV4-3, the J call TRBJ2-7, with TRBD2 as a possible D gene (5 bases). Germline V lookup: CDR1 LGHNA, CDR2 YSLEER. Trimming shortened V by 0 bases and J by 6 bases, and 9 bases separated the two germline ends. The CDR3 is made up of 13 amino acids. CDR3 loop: CASSQDRGCEQYF. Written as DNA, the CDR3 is TGCGCCAGCAGCCAAGACCGAGGGTGCGAGCAGTACTTC.

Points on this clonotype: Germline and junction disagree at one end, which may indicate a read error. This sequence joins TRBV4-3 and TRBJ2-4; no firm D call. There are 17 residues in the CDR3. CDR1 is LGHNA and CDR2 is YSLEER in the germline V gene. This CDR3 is CASSQDSGSQAKDIQYF. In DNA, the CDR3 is TGCGCCAGCAGCCAAGATAGTGGTAGCCAAGCCAAAGACATTCAGTACTTC.

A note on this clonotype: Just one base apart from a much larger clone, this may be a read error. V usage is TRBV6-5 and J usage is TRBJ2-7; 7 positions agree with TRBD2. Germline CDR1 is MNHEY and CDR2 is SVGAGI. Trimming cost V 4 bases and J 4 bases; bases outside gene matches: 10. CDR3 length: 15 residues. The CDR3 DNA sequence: TGTGCCAGCAGTTCACGGACTGGCGGGAGTTACGAGCAGTACTTC. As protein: CASSSRTGGSYEQYF.

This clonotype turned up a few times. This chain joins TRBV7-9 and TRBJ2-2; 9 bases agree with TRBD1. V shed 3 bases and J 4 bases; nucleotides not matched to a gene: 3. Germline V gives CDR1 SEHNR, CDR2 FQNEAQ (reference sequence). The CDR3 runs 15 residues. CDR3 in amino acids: CASSFRDRATGELFF. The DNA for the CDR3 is TGTGCCAGCAGCTTCCGGGACAGGGCCACCGGGGAGCTGTTTTTT.

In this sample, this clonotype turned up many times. The CDR3 bases are TGTGCCAGCAGTATAGGGGGGAACACTGAAGCTTTCTTT. Its protein is CASSIGGNTEAFF. The genes are TRBV9 and TRBJ1-1; possibly TRBD1 for D (6 bases). In germline, CDR1 is SGDLS, CDR2 YYNGEE. V lost 5 bases, J lost 1 base, and 9 bases lay in between. The CDR3 runs 13 residues. Full variable domain (rest looked up from reference TRBV9 and TRBJ1-1): DSGVTQTPKHLITATGQRVTLRCSPRSGDLSVYWYQQSLDQGLQFLIQYYNGEERAKGNILERFSAQQFPDLHSELNLSSLELGDSALYFCASSIGGNTEAFFGQGTRLTVV.

This chain's CDR3 is CASSGGGLADSYNEQFF. CDR3 coding DNA: TGTGCCAGCAGTGGAGGGGGACTAGCGGACTCCTACAATGAGCAGTTCTTC. V and J are TRBV12-3 or TRBV12-4 and TRBJ2-1, with TRBD2 matching 11 bases. The CDR3 has 17 amino acids. V lost 5 bases, J lost 0 bases, and 6 bases stayed unmatched.

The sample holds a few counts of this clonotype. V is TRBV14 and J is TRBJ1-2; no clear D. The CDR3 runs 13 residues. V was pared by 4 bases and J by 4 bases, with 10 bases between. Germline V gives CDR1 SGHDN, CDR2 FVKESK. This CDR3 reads CASSLRVTYGYTF. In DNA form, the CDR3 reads TGTGCCAGCAGCCTCCGGGTTACCTATGGCTACACCTTC.

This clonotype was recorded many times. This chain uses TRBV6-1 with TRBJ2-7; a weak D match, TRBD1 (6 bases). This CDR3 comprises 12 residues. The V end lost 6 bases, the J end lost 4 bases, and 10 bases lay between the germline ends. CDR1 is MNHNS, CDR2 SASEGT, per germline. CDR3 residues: CASRSQGYEQYF. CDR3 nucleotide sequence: TGTGCCAGCAGATCTCAGGGGTACGAGCAGTACTTC.

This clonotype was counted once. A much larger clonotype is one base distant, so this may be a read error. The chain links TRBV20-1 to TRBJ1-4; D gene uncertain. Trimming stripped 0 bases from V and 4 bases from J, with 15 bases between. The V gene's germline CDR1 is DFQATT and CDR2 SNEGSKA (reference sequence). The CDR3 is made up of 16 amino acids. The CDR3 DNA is TGCAGTGCTAGAGACAAGGGTCTGAGCTATAATGAAAAACTGTTTTTT. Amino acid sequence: CSARDKGLSYNEKLFF.